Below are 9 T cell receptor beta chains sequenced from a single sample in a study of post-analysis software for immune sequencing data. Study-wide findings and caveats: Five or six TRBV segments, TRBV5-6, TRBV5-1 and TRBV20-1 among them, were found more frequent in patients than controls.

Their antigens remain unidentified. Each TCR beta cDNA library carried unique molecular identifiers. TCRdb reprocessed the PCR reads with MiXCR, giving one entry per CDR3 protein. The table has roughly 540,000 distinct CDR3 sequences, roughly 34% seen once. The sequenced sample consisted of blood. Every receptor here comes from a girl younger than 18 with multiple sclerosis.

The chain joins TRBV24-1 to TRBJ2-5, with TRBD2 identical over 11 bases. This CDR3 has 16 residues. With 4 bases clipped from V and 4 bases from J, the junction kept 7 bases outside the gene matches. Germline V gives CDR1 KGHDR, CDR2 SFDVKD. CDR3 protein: CATSEASGGIGETQYF. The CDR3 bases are TGTGCCACCAGTGAAGCTAGCGGGGGGATAGGAGAGACCCAGTACTTC.

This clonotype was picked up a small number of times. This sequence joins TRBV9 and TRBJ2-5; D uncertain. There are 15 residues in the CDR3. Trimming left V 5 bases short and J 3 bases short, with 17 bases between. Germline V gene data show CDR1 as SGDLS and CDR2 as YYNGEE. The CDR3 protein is CASSDSRYPKETQYF. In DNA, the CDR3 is TGTGCCAGCAGTGACTCAAGGTACCCCAAAGAGACCCAGTACTTC.

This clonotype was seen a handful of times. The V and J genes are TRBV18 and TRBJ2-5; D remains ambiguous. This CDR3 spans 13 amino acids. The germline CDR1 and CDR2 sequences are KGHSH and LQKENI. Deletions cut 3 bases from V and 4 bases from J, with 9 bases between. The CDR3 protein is CASSPSSGETQYF. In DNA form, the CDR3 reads TGTGCCAGCTCACCCAGCTCCGGAGAGACCCAGTACTTC.

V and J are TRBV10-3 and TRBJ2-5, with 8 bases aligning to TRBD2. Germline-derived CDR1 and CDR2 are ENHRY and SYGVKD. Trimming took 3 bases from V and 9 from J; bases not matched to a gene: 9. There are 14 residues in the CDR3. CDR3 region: CAISETGGRESQYF. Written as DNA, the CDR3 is TGTGCCATCAGTGAAACGGGGGGGCGGGAGTCCCAGTACTTC.

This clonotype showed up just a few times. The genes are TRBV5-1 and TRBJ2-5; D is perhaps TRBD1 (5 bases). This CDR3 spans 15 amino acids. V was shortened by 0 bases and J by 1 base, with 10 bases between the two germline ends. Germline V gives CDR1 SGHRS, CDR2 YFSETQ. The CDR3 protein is CASSLEQTAQETQYF. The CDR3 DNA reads TGCGCCAGCAGCTTGGAGCAGACAGCCCAAGAGACCCAGTACTTC. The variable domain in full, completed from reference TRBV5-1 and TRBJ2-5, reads KAGVTQTPRYLIKTRGQQVTLSCSPISGHRSVSWYQQTPGQGLQFLFEYFSETQRNKGNFPGRFSGRQFSNSRSEMNVSTLELGDSALYLCASSLEQTAQETQYFGPGTRLLVL.

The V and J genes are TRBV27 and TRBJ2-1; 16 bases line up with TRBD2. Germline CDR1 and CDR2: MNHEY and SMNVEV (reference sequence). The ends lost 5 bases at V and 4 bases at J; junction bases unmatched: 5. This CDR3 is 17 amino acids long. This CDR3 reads CASSPGLAGGRYNEQFF. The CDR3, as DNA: TGTGCCAGCAGTCCGGGACTAGCGGGGGGGAGGTACAATGAGCAGTTCTTC.

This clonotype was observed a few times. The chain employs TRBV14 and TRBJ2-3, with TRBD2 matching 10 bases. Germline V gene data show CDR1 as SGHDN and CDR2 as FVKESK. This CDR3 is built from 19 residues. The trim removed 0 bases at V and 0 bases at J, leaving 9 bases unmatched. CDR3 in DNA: TGTGCCAGCAGCCAAGAACCCCCCCGGACTAGCGGTAGCACAGATACGCAGTATTTT. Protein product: CASSQEPPRTSGSTDTQYF.

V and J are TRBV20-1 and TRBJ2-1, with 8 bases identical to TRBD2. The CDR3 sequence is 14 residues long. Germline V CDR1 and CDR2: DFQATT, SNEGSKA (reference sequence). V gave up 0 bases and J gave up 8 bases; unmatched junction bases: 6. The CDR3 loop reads CSARDIAGLDEQFF. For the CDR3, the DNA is TGCAGTGCTAGAGATATAGCGGGGCTGGATGAGCAGTTCTTC.

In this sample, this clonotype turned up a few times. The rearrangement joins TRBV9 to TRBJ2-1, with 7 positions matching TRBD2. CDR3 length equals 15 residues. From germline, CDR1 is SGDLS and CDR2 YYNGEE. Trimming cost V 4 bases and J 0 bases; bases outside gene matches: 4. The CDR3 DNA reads TGTGCCAGCAGCCCGGGCGGGGGCTCCTACAATGAGCAGTTCTTC. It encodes CASSPGGGSYNEQFF.